This section outlines one T cell receptor beta chain sequence together with its context. These data originate in a study of blood T cell repertoires in COVID-19. Background on the study: Material from acute and convalescent COVID-19 was sourced from the United States, Italy and Spain. PBMCs, B-cell-depleted T cells, or T cells were the source of the cDNA or gDNA that made up the material.

Produced via immunoSEQ multiplex PCR; TCRdb's table is partial and in-frame only. The table shows under 200,000 clones, with around 86% occurring only once. Germline V lookup: CDR1 MDHEN, CDR2 SYDVKM. Germline trimming cut 7 bases from V and 7 bases from J; bases unmatched to any gene: 9. This CDR3 comprises 13 residues. V is TRBV28 and J is TRBJ1-2; 7 bases are a match to TRBD1. The sequenced sample consisted of peripheral blood. This sequence was found in a man between 65 and 85 years old with acute or convalescent COVID-19. CDR3 protein: CASTLRRDSGYTF. The CDR3, as DNA: TGTGCCAGCACCTTGCGAAGGGACAGTGGCTACACCTTC.